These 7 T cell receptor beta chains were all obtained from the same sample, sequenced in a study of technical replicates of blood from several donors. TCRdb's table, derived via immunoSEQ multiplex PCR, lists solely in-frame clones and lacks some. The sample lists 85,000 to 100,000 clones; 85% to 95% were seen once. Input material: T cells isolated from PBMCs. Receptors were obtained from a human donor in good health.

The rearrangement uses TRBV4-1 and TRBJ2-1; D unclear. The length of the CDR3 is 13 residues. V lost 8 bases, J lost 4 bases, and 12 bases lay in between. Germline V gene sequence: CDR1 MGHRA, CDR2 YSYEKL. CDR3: CASGTSRYNEQFF. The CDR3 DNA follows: TGCGCCAGCGGAACATCGAGGTACAATGAGCAGTTCTTC.

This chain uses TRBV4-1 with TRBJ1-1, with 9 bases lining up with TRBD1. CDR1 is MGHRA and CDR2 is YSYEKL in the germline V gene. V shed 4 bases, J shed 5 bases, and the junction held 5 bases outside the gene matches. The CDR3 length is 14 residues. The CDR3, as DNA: TGCGCCAGCAGCCGAGGGACAGGGCATACTGAAGCTTTCTTT. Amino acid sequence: CASSRGTGHTEAFF.

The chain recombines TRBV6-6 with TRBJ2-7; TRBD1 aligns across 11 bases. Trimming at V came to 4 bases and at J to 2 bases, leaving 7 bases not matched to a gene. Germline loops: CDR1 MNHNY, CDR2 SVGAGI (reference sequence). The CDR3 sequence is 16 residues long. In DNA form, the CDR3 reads TGTGCCAGCAGTTCCCTAGGACAGGGGGCGACCTACGAGCAGTACTTC. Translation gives CASSSLGQGATYEQYF.

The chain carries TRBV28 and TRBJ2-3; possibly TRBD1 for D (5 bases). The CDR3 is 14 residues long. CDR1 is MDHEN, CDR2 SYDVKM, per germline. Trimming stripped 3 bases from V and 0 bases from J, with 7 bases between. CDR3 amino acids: CASSFRQSTDTQYF. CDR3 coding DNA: TGTGCCAGCAGTTTCCGACAGAGCACAGATACGCAGTATTTT.

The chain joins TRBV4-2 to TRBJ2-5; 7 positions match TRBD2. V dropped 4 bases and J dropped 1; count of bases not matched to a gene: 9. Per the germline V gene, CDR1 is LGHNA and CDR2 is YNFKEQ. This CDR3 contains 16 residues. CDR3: CASSLLGGRPQETQYF. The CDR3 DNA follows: TGTGCCAGCAGCCTCCTGGGGGGGAGGCCCCAAGAGACCCAGTACTTC.

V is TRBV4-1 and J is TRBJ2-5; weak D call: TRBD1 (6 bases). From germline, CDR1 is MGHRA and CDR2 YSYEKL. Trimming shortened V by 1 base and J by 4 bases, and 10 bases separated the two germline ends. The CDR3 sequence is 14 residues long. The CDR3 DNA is TGCGCCAGCAGCCAAGGGACAGAGGGAGAGACCCAGTACTTC. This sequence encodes CASSQGTEGETQYF.

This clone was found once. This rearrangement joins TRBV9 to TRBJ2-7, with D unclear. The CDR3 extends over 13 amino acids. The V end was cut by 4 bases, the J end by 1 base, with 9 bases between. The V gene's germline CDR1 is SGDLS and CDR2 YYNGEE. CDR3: CASSPPSSYEQYF. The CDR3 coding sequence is TGTGCCAGCAGCCCCCCTTCTTCCTACGAGCAGTACTTC.